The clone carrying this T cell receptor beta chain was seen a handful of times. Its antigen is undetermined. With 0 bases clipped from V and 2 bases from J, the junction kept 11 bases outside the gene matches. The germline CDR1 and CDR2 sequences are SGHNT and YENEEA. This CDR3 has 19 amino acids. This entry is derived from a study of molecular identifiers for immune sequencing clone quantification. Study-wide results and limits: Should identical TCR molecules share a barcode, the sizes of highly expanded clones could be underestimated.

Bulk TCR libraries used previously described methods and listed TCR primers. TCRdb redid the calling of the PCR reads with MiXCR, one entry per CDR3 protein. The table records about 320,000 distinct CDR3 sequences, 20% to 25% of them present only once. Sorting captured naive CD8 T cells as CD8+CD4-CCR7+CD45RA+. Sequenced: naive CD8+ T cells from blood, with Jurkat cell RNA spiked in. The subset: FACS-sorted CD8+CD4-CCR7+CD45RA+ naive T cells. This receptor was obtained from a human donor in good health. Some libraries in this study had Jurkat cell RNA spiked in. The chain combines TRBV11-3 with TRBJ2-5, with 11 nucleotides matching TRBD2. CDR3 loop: CASSLDLKTSGARQETQYF. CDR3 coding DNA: TGTGCCAGCAGCTTAGATCTAAAGACTAGCGGGGCCCGACAAGAGACCCAGTACTTC.